One sample yielded the 21 T cell receptor beta chains listed below, sequenced in a study of cytotoxic CD8 clonotypes in ibrutinib-treated CLL. Repertoires were generated with immunoSEQ multiplex PCR, while TCRdb's copy carries only in-frame clones and drops some. The data show some 30,000 clones, roughly three quarters seen once. The material sequenced was PBMCs, taken after 36 months of ibrutinib treatment. These receptors came from a human donor with chronic lymphocytic leukemia.

In its sample, this clone was seen a few times. This chain joins TRBV4-3 and TRBJ1-4; a possible D gene is TRBD1 (5 bases). The ends were cut back, 4 bases at V and 5 bases at J, with 11 bases in the middle. The CDR3 has 14 residues. CDR1 is LGHNA, CDR2 YSLEER, per germline. The CDR3: CASSLTVLNEKLFF. CDR3 DNA sequence: TGCGCCAGCAGCCTGACAGTACTGAATGAAAAACTGTTTTTT.

The chain joins TRBV19 to TRBJ1-5, with a weak D call TRBD1 (5 bases). CDR1 is LNHDA, CDR2 SQIVND, per germline (reference sequence). V gave up 7 bases and J gave up 3 bases, with 13 bases separating them. There are 14 residues in the CDR3. CDR3 nucleotides: TGTGCCAGTATGGTACAGGTAACCAATCAGCCCCAGCATTTT. It translates to CASMVQVTNQPQHF.

The V call is TRBV29-1, the J call TRBJ2-3; possible D gene TRBD2, 6 bases. CDR1 and CDR2 (germline): SQVTM, ANQGSEA. V was cut by 7 bases and J by 10 bases, with 15 bases left in between. CDR3 size: 11 residues. The CDR3 sequence: CSGRFGGAQYF. The CDR3, as DNA: TGCAGCGGCCGGTTCGGGGGAGCGCAGTATTTT.

This clone was seen just once. The J gene is TRBJ1-1, the V gene TRBV10-3, with D possibly TRBD1 on 5 matching bases. Germline V gene lookup returns CDR1 ENHRY and CDR2 SYGVKD. The CDR3 consists of 17 residues. Trimming pared 2 bases from V and 6 bases from J, leaving 22 bases between. CDR3 coding DNA: TGTGCCATCAGTGAGCCCCGAGGCAGGGCCAAGAGTGCTGAAGCTTTCTTT. It encodes CAISEPRGRAKSAEAFF.

The V gene is TRBV18, the J gene TRBJ2-5; D might be TRBD1 (6 bases). V was shortened by 3 bases and J by 2 bases, with 13 bases between the two germline ends. The germline V gene encodes CDR1 KGHSH and CDR2 LQKENI. This CDR3 has 15 residues. CDR3 sequence: CASSPIDRRQETQYF. Here the CDR3 DNA reads TGTGCCAGCTCACCGATAGACAGGCGACAAGAGACCCAGTACTTC.

There are a few counts of this clone. The chain joins TRBV7-9 to TRBJ2-7; 9 nucleotides line up with TRBD2. V lost 1 base to trimming and J lost 0 bases; unmatched junction nucleotides: 1. The CDR3 runs 15 residues. Germline CDR1 reads SEHNR; CDR2 reads FQNEAQ (reference sequence). The CDR3 loop reads CASSLGSGSSYEQYF. For the CDR3, the DNA is TGTGCCAGCAGCTTAGGTAGCGGGAGCTCCTACGAGCAGTACTTC.

The V gene is TRBV11-2, the J gene TRBJ2-4, with 7 bases fitting TRBD1. Germline-derived CDR1 and CDR2 are SGHAT and FQNNGV. The trim removed 1 base at V and 13 bases at J, leaving 4 bases unmatched. There are 12 residues in the CDR3. The CDR3 sequence: CASSLGQGVQYF. The CDR3 DNA follows: TGTGCCAGCAGCTTAGGACAGGGAGTACAGTACTTC.

The chain combines TRBV27 with TRBJ2-7; D is possibly TRBD2 (5 bases). CDR3 length: 13 amino acids. Germline V gene lookup returns CDR1 MNHEY and CDR2 SMNVEV (reference sequence). Trimming took 8 bases from V and 2 from J, leaving 13 bases between them. The CDR3 here is CASRDFWTYEQYF. The CDR3 bases are TGTGCCAGCCGGGATTTTTGGACCTACGAGCAGTACTTC.

This sequence joins TRBV5-1 and TRBJ1-1; no clear D. Trimming pared 0 bases from V and 7 bases from J, leaving 10 bases between. The germline V gene has CDR1 SGHRS and CDR2 YFSETQ. The CDR3 is 13 residues long. As DNA, the CDR3 is TGCGCCAGCAGCTTGGATCACAGCCTTGAAGCTTTCTTT. This encodes CASSLDHSLEAFF.

This sequence joins TRBV9 and TRBJ2-7; D is perhaps TRBD2 (5 bases). Germline assignment: CDR1 SGDLS and CDR2 YYNGEE. The CDR3 has 12 residues. The V end was cut by 5 bases, the J end by 9 bases, with 15 bases between. The CDR3 reads CASSGSGRGQYF. As DNA, the CDR3 is TGTGCCAGCAGTGGGTCGGGGAGAGGGCAGTACTTC. The full variable domain, in which reference TRBV9 and TRBJ2-7 provide the parts outside the CDR3, is DSGVTQTPKHLITATGQRVTLRCSPRSGDLSVYWYQQSLDQGLQFLIQYYNGEERAKGNILERFSAQQFPDLHSELNLSSLELGDSALYFCASSGSGRGQYFGPGTRLTVT.

This chain connects TRBV15 to TRBJ1-2, with 11 bases matching TRBD1. Germline loops: CDR1 LNHNV, CDR2 YYDKDF (reference sequence). J lost 4 bases, V lost 8 bases, and 6 bases had no gene match. The CDR3 has 14 residues. Written as DNA, the CDR3 is TGTGCCACCTCGGACAGGGGGCGCGGCTATGGCTACACCTTC. This codes for CATSDRGRGYGYTF. The full variable domain, rest sourced from reference TRBV15 and TRBJ1-2, is DAMVIQNPRYQVTQFGKPVTLSCSQTLNHNVMYWYQQKSSQAPKLLFHYYDKDFNNEADTPDNFQSRRPNTSFCFLDIRSPGLGDTAMYLCATSDRGRGYGYTFGSGTRLTVV.

The V call is TRBV27, the J call TRBJ1-6, with D possibly matching TRBD1 (6 bases). Trimming stripped 2 bases from V and 7 bases from J, with 12 bases between. Germline lookup yields CDR1 MNHEY and CDR2 SMNVEV (reference sequence). The CDR3 runs to 15 residues. The CDR3, as DNA: TGTGCCAGCAGTTTAGTTAGGGGGAGCAATTCACCCCTCCACTTT. Translation: CASSLVRGSNSPLHF.

This clone was observed once. The genes are TRBV27 and TRBJ2-1; tentative D call: TRBD2 (6 bases). Between the trimmed V and J ends, which lost 2 bases and 2 bases, there was a span of 10 bases. The germline gives CDR1 MNHEY, CDR2 SMNVEV (reference sequence). This CDR3 comprises 15 residues. CDR3 in amino acids: CASSLDSGPYNEQFF. The CDR3 DNA reads TGTGCCAGCAGTTTAGATAGCGGACCCTACAATGAGCAGTTCTTC.

The genes are TRBV28 and TRBJ1-1, with D possibly matching TRBD1 (6 bases). V lost 8 bases, J lost 3 bases, and 16 bases lay in between. The length of the CDR3 is 14 residues. Germline V gene data show CDR1 as MDHEN and CDR2 as SYDVKM. The CDR3 sequence: CASGVGGGYTEAFF. The CDR3 DNA reads TGTGCCAGCGGAGTGGGAGGGGGTTACACTGAAGCTTTCTTT.

V is TRBV28 and J is TRBJ1-1; possibly TRBD1 for D (5 bases). Trimming removed 3 bases at V and 5 bases at J, with 10 bases between. Germline CDR1 is MDHEN and CDR2 is SYDVKM. The CDR3 has 13 amino acids. The CDR3 sequence is CASSFGGITEAFF. The CDR3 nucleotides are TGTGCCAGCAGTTTCGGGGGAATTACTGAAGCTTTCTTT.

As for this clone: At the DNA level, this CDR3 is encoded by other sequences in the same sample as well. J is TRBJ2-3 and V is TRBV4-2, with a possible D match to TRBD2 (5 bases). V was pared by 1 base and J by 3 bases, with 11 bases between. The CDR3 spans 15 residues. Per germline, CDR1 LGHNA and CDR2 YNFKEQ. CDR3 nucleotide sequence: TGTGCCAGCAGCCAAGTGGCGGGCCTTACAGATACGCAGTATTTT. It encodes CASSQVAGLTDTQYF.

V and J are TRBV5-1 and TRBJ2-5, with TRBD1 as a possible D gene (6 bases). CDR1 is SGHRS, CDR2 YFSETQ, per germline. Between the trimmed V and J ends, which lost 4 bases and 1 base, there was a span of 14 bases. This CDR3 region has 15 residues. CDR3 sequence: CASSPGQSFQETQYF. The CDR3 DNA is TGCGCCAGCAGCCCCGGACAGAGTTTCCAAGAGACCCAGTACTTC.

CDR3 region: CASRQTSGYSGNTIYF. The CDR3 DNA is TGTGCCAGCAGACAAACCTCGGGGTACTCTGGAAACACCATATATTTT. This sequence joins TRBV2 and TRBJ1-3; D unresolved. CDR1 and CDR2 (germline): SNHLY, FYNNEI. This CDR3 is 16 amino acids long. Trimming cost V 6 bases and J 0 bases, with 15 bases left between them.

CDR3 nucleotide sequence: TGTGCCAGCAGCTTATCCCCCTTAGTGGCCTACGAGCAGTACTTC. Amino acids: CASSLSPLVAYEQYF. This chain uses TRBV11-1 with TRBJ2-7; unclear D gene. Trimming removed 2 bases from V and 2 bases from J, with 13 bases in between. CDR1 and CDR2 (germline): SGHAT, FQDESV (reference sequence). The CDR3 runs to 15 residues.

This chain joins TRBV5-6 and TRBJ2-3; unclear D gene. The germline V and J ends were trimmed by 2 bases and 1 base, with 5 bases remaining between them. Germline CDR1 is SGHDT and CDR2 is YYEEEE. This CDR3 is 13 amino acids long. The CDR3 region is CASSLSGTDTQYF. The DNA for the CDR3 is TGTGCCAGCAGCTTAAGTGGCACAGATACGCAGTATTTT.

The J gene is TRBJ1-5, the V gene TRBV6-5; D gene uncertain. This CDR3 comprises 15 residues. The ends were cut back, 1 base at V and 3 bases at J, with 10 bases in the middle. Germline V CDR1 and CDR2: MNHEY, SVGAGI. CDR3 amino acids: CASSYWQVLNQPQHF. The CDR3 DNA follows: TGTGCCAGCAGTTACTGGCAGGTCCTCAATCAGCCCCAGCATTTT.